This section outlines one TCR beta chain sequence together with its context. Its antigen remains unidentified. Unique molecular identifiers were incorporated during preparation of the TCRbeta library. TCRdb reprocessed the PCR reads with MiXCR, giving one entry per CDR3 protein. Altogether about 240,000 distinct CDR3 sequences are present, under 30% being singletons, with the ten largest covering about 2.5%. The CDR3 is 15 residues long. Per the germline V gene, CDR1 is SGHAT and CDR2 is FQNNGV. V lost 0 bases, J lost 0 bases, and 7 bases lay in between. The data originate from a study of T-cell reconstitution after alpha-beta-depleted transplantation in children. Points from the study as a whole: One year after transplant, T-cell counts and diversity came mostly from newly produced T cells.

The rearrangement links TRBV11-2 to TRBJ2-3; D is undetermined. The sample here was PBMCs, taken before TCRalphabeta/CD19-depleted stem cell transplant. This receptor was obtained from a girl aged 2 to 9 with Fanconi anemia, due to receive a stem cell transplant. CDR3 coding DNA: TGTGCCAGCAGCTTAGAGGCCAGAAGCACAGATACGCAGTATTTT. It encodes CASSLEARSTDTQYF.